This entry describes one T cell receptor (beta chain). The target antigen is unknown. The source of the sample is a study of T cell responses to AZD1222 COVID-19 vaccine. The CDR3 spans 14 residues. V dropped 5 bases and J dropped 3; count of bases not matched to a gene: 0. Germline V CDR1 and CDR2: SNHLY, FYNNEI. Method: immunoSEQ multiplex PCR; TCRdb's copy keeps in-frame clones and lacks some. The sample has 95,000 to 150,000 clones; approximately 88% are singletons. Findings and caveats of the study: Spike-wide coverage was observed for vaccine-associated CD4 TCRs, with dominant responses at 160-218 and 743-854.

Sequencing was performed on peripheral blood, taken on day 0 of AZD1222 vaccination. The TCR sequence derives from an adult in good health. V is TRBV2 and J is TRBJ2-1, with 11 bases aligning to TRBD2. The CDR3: CASSTSGGYNEQFF. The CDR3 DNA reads TGTGCCAGCAGTACTAGCGGGGGCTACAATGAGCAGTTCTTC.